The 4 T cell receptor beta chains in this list originate from one sample, sequenced in a study of memory CD4+ T cells and cytomegalovirus serostatus. Single viable CD3+CD4+CD8-CD45RO+ cells were sorted as the memory CD4+ T cells. Measured with immunoSEQ multiplex PCR; TCRdb has only the in-frame clones, and not every one. The sample yields 60,000 or so clones, about four fifths seen once. Sample: memory CD4+ T cells from blood. These receptors were obtained from an adult in good health and CMV-seronegative. Some clones in this sample may be carry-over from other donors' samples.

The genes are TRBV4-3 and TRBJ2-7; possibly TRBD2 for D (7 bases). CDR1 LGHNA and CDR2 YSLEER come from the germline V gene. The CDR3 totals 18 residues. Trimming left V 0 bases short and J 3 bases short, with 21 bases between. The CDR3 DNA is TGCGCCAGCAGCCAAGATTTGGGGGGGGCGGAGGGAGACTACGAGCAGTACTTC. Protein sequence: CASSQDLGGAEGDYEQYF.

This sequence joins TRBV18 and TRBJ2-7; possibly TRBD2 for D (5 bases). Trimming shortened V by 8 bases and J by 4 bases, and 9 bases separated the two germline ends. Germline CDR1 KGHSH, CDR2 LQKENI. The CDR3 contains 11 residues. CDR3 bases: TGTGCCAGCCGGGGTTATTACGAGCAGTACTTC. Its translation is CASRGYYEQYF. Full variable domain (remainder filled in from reference TRBV18 and TRBJ2-7): NAGVMQNPRHLVRRRGQEARLRCSPMKGHSHVYWYRQLPEEGLKFMVYLQKENIIDESGMPKERFSAEFPKEGPSILRIQQVVRGDSAAYFCASRGYYEQYFGPGTRLTVT.

The rearrangement uses TRBV12-5 and TRBJ2-2, with 9 bases aligning to TRBD2. This CDR3 region has 14 residues. V shed 6 bases and J 8 bases; nucleotides not matched to a gene: 7. Germline V gene sequence: CDR1 LGHNT, CDR2 FRNRAP. The CDR3, as DNA: TGTGCTAGTGGGCTGAGACTAGCGGATGGGGAGCTGTTTTTT. Amino acid sequence: CASGLRLADGELFF.

This clone was seen just once. The chain has TRBV10-3 and TRBJ2-1; 11 nucleotides agree with TRBD2. The germline gives CDR1 ENHRY, CDR2 SYGVKD. Losses at the gene ends were 10 bases for V and 5 bases for J; bases not matched to a gene: 13. The CDR3 contains 16 residues. CDR3: CATEPILAGVNNEQFF. The CDR3 DNA reads as TGTGCCACCGAGCCCATACTAGCGGGAGTTAACAATGAGCAGTTCTTC.